This T cell receptor beta chain was found in a study of blood T cell repertoires in COVID-19. Background on the study: Acute-phase and convalescent COVID-19 samples originated in the United States, Italy and Spain. In each case, the material was cDNA or gDNA derived from T cells, B-cell-depleted T cells, or PBMCs.

CDR3 length: 16 residues. CDR1 is SGHNT, CDR2 YYREEE, per germline (reference sequence). V was pared by 5 bases and J by 0 bases, with 5 bases of the junction left unmatched. In the original analysis: Researchers report that nucleated cell counts were estimated from reference gene primer amplification. The data were produced by immunoSEQ multiplex PCR, yet TCRdb's version contains in-frame clones alone and is incomplete. The D gene and trimming were derived from the DNA, and the V and J assignments and clone size from that table. The sample lists about 38,000 clones, roughly 87% occurring once. The sample holds one count of this clone.

The specimen was peripheral blood. The TCR comes from a human donor in a cohort sampled during active COVID-19. The chain has TRBV5-4 and TRBJ2-2, with 9 bases that match TRBD1. This chain's CDR3 is CASRPRTGANTGELFF. CDR3 sequence (DNA): TGTGCCAGCAGACCCAGGACAGGGGCGAACACCGGGGAGCTGTTTTTT.